The TCR beta chain under discussion was sequenced for a study of naive and memory T cell subsets. An equimolar mix of two oligonucleotides served as the beta constant-region primer for TRBC1 and TRBC2. The ligated cDNA underwent four PCR rounds using SP2 and nested alpha and beta constant-region primers. TCRdb re-called the UMI-ligation and nested PCR reads with MiXCR, one entry per CDR3 protein. Of roughly 10,000 distinct CDR3 sequences listed, roughly 5.7% were seen once; the top ten hold about 56%. This clonotype was seen many times. This TCR was sampled from a human donor in good health. The sample taken for sequencing was CD4+ TEMRA cells from blood. This sample's subset: effector memory re-expressing CD45RA, CD45RA+ CD27-.

Here the CDR3 reads CATSRFAAPLNEQFF. CDR3 DNA: TGTGCCACCAGCAGATTTGCGGCTCCATTAAATGAGCAGTTCTTC. J is TRBJ2-1 and V is TRBV15; no reliable D call. The CDR3 length is 15 residues. The germline CDR1 and CDR2 sequences are LNHNV and YYDKDF (reference sequence). Between the trimmed V and J ends, which lost 2 bases and 7 bases, there was a span of 15 bases.